What follows are 25 T cell receptor beta chains derived from one specimen sequenced in a study of cytomegalovirus exposure and HLA in healthy donors. A multiplex PCR was run with 60 Vbeta primers and 13 Jbeta primers. The protocol was immunoSEQ multiplex PCR, while the TCRdb copy is restricted to in-frame clones and leaves out a portion. The table lists about 140,000 clones, roughly four fifths of them singletons. Sample: PBMCs. These receptors were obtained from a woman between 45 and 65 years old in good health and CMV-seropositive.

The chain employs TRBV6-1 and TRBJ2-7; D perhaps matches TRBD1 (5 bases). The CDR3 has 13 amino acids. CDR1 and CDR2 (germline): MNHNS, SASEGT. V lost 4 bases, J lost 2 bases, and 9 bases lay in between. DNA of the CDR3: TGTGCCAGCAGTGCCACAGGTCCCTACGAGCAGTACTTC. The encoded protein is CASSATGPYEQYF.

The gene calls are TRBV9 and TRBJ2-5, with 11 bases identical to TRBD2. V lost 0 bases and J lost 5; bases outside the gene matches: 3. CDR1 and CDR2 from the germline V gene are SGDLS and YYNGEE. This CDR3 is 15 amino acids long. The CDR3 region has the DNA TGTGCCAGCAGCGTAGGTGCTAGCGGGGGGGAGACCCAGTACTTC. Translating it yields CASSVGASGGETQYF. The full variable domain, completed using reference TRBV9 and TRBJ2-5, is DSGVTQTPKHLITATGQRVTLRCSPRSGDLSVYWYQQSLDQGLQFLIQYYNGEERAKGNILERFSAQQFPDLHSELNLSSLELGDSALYFCASSVGASGGETQYFGPGTRLLVL.

The DNA of the CDR3 is TGTGCCAGCAGCAGGGCGCGAGGGGGCATAAACATTCAGTACTTC. It is translated as CASSRARGGINIQYF. The rearrangement joins TRBV7-9 to TRBJ2-4; 7 bases are a match to TRBD1. The CDR3 length is 15 residues. Looked up from germline, CDR1 is SEHNR and CDR2 is FQNEAQ (reference sequence). Germline trimming cut 5 bases from V and 6 bases from J; bases unmatched to any gene: 10.

The chain uses TRBV28 and TRBJ1-2; no reliable D call. This CDR3 is 13 amino acids long. Germline values: CDR1 MDHEN, CDR2 SYDVKM. V was clipped by 4 bases and J by 2 bases, with 8 bases between them. This CDR3 reads CASSSSQNYGYTF. In DNA, the CDR3 is TGTGCCAGCAGTTCTAGCCAGAACTATGGCTACACCTTC.

With respect to this clone: A read error may account for a junction end that differs from germline. This rearrangement joins TRBV28 to TRBJ2-1, with no clear D. CDR1 and CDR2 (germline): MDHEN, SYDVKM. The CDR3 consists of 15 residues. The CDR3 DNA follows: TGTGCCAGCAGTTTGGTAGCCTCCTCACTTAATGGGCAGTTCTTC. The encoded protein is CASSLVASSLNGQFF.

The CDR3 is CAKRCGYTF. DNA of the CDR3: TGTGCAAAACGGTGCGGCTACACCTTC. The V gene is TRBV19, the J gene TRBJ1-2; no clear D gene. CDR1 and CDR2 (germline): LNHDA, SQIVND (reference sequence). The CDR3 is 9 amino acids. Combining the CDR3 with reference TRBV19 and TRBJ1-2 gives the whole variable domain DGGITQSPKYLFRKEGQNVTLSCEQNLNHDAMYWYRQDPGQGLRLIYYSQIVNDFQKGDIAEGYSVSREKKESFPLTVTSAQKNPTAFYLCAKRCGYTFGSGTRLTVV.

The chain joins TRBV2 to TRBJ1-2; D is possibly TRBD1 (6 bases). The CDR3 contains 11 residues. V lost 6 bases and J 11 bases, leaving 13 bases between the germline ends. Germline V lookup: CDR1 SNHLY, CDR2 FYNNEI. CDR3 bases: TGTGCCAGCAGACTAGGACAGCCTTACACCTTC. This sequence encodes CASRLGQPYTF.

The rearrangement uses TRBV10-2 and TRBJ1-6; D is possibly TRBD1 (5 bases). CDR1 and CDR2 (germline): WSHSY, SAAADI. Trimming took 8 bases from V and 8 from J, leaving 10 bases between them. The CDR3 totals 12 residues. The CDR3 sequence is CASLGGDSPLHF. The CDR3 DNA reads as TGCGCCAGCCTGGGGGGTGATTCACCCCTCCACTTT.

The chain uses TRBV9 and TRBJ2-5; D perhaps matches TRBD1 (6 bases). Looked up from germline, CDR1 is SGDLS and CDR2 is YYNGEE. V shed 3 bases and J shed 4 bases, with 13 bases lying between them. The CDR3 has 14 amino acids. Here the CDR3 DNA reads TGTGCCAGCAGCGCCGGTGGGGGCGGAGAGACCCAGTACTTC. This translates into CASSAGGGGETQYF. Using reference TRBV9 and TRBJ2-5 for the parts outside the CDR3, the full variable domain is DSGVTQTPKHLITATGQRVTLRCSPRSGDLSVYWYQQSLDQGLQFLIQYYNGEERAKGNILERFSAQQFPDLHSELNLSSLELGDSALYFCASSAGGGGETQYFGPGTRLLVL.

The chain couples TRBV11-3 to TRBJ2-3; 7 bases are a match to TRBD2. Germline V CDR1 and CDR2: SGHNT, YENEEA. With V trimmed by 5 bases and J by 4 bases, 6 bases remained unmatched. The CDR3 is made up of 14 amino acids. CDR3 in amino acids: CASSRLGGSDTQYF. CDR3 nucleotide sequence: TGTGCCAGCAGCCGATTGGGGGGGTCAGATACGCAGTATTTT.

This chain links TRBV28 with TRBJ1-4, with 9 nucleotides matching TRBD1. Trimming took 10 bases from V and 8 from J; bases not matched to a gene: 8. Germline-derived CDR1 and CDR2 are MDHEN and SYDVKM. CDR3 length: 13 residues. As DNA, the CDR3 is TGTGCCACCAAACAGGGGGCACGCGAAAAACTGTTTTTT. Its translation is CATKQGAREKLFF.

CDR3 loop: CASGFPPMPDRGQETQYF. In DNA form, the CDR3 reads TGTGCTAGTGGTTTTCCGCCCATGCCTGACAGGGGGCAAGAGACCCAGTACTTC. The chain is built from TRBV12-5 and TRBJ2-5, with 9 bases that match TRBD1. Germline V gives CDR1 LGHNT, CDR2 FRNRAP. CDR3 length: 18 residues. The J segment lost 2 bases and the V segment lost 3 bases, leaving 13 bases of the junction unmatched.

This chain connects TRBV30 to TRBJ2-5; 8 positions agree with TRBD1. The CDR3 runs 12 residues. Per germline, CDR1 GTSNPN and CDR2 SVGIG (reference sequence). The ends lost 4 bases at V and 4 bases at J; junction bases unmatched: 2. The CDR3, as DNA: TGTGCCTGGACAGGGGGCGGAGAGACCCAGTACTTC. Its protein is CAWTGGGETQYF.

The chain joins TRBV10-1 to TRBJ2-7, with D unclear. CDR3 length: 10 residues. V lost 6 bases, J lost 7 bases, and 7 bases lay in between. Germline lookup yields CDR1 WNHNN and CDR2 SYGVQD (reference sequence). The CDR3 protein is CASRQEEQYF. DNA of the CDR3: TGCGCCAGCAGACAAGAAGAGCAGTACTTC.

This clone was counted between two and nine times. CDR3 coding DNA: TGTGCCAGCAGCAACCAACCCCCGCGGGAGCAGTACTTC. This gives the protein CASSNQPPREQYF. J is TRBJ2-5 and V is TRBV5-6, with 7 bases identical to TRBD2. Germline assignment: CDR1 SGHDT and CDR2 YYEEEE. This CDR3 comprises 13 residues. Trimming cost V 4 bases and J 11 bases; bases outside gene matches: 11.

This sequence joins TRBV19 and TRBJ2-3; 8 bases map to TRBD2. V lost 3 bases to trimming and J lost 1 base; unmatched junction nucleotides: 3. Looked up from germline, CDR1 is LNHDA and CDR2 is SQIVND (reference sequence). There are 15 residues in the CDR3. The DNA for the CDR3 is TGTGCCAGTAGTATTCTCGGGGGGGGCACAGATACGCAGTATTTT. It codes for CASSILGGGTDTQYF.

J is TRBJ2-3 and V is TRBV13; 12 nucleotides line up with TRBD2. V shed 3 bases, J shed 1 base, and the junction held 8 bases outside the gene matches. CDR1 and CDR2 (germline): PRHDT, FYEKMQ (reference sequence). The CDR3 spans 18 residues. CDR3 sequence: CASSFALAGGPGTDTQYF. The CDR3 DNA follows: TGTGCCAGCAGCTTTGCGCTAGCGGGGGGGCCGGGCACAGATACGCAGTATTTT.

The genes are TRBV7-3 and TRBJ2-2; 10 nucleotides line up with TRBD2. This CDR3 region has 17 residues. Germline assignment: CDR1 SGHTA and CDR2 FQGTGA. Unmatched junction bases numbered 10, after V lost 7 bases and J lost 2 bases. The CDR3 sequence is CASTASGGLINTGELFF. The DNA of the CDR3 is TGTGCCAGCACGGCTAGCGGGGGCTTAATCAACACCGGGGAGCTGTTTTTT.

V is TRBV27 and J is TRBJ1-2, with 9 bases identical to TRBD1. The CDR3 covers 15 residues. Germline V gives CDR1 MNHEY, CDR2 SMNVEV (reference sequence). J lost 2 bases, V lost 1 base, and 2 bases had no gene match. The CDR3 is CASSLWGQGNYGYTF. In DNA, the CDR3 is TGTGCCAGCAGTTTATGGGGACAGGGCAACTATGGCTACACCTTC.

This sequence joins TRBV10-2 and TRBJ2-2; the match to TRBD2 covers 10 bases. V gave up 6 bases and J gave up 6 bases; unmatched junction bases: 4. From germline, CDR1 is WSHSY and CDR2 SAAADI. The CDR3 has 14 residues. CDR3 sequence reads: CASRASGGAGELFF. CDR3 in DNA: TGCGCCAGCAGGGCTAGCGGGGGCGCCGGGGAGCTGTTTTTT.

This clone came up a few times. The chain links TRBV7-9 to TRBJ1-5; D is undetermined. The germline CDR1 and CDR2 sequences are SEHNR and FQNEAQ (reference sequence). The CDR3 is made up of 15 amino acids. V was cut by 1 base and J by 5 bases, with 12 bases left in between. In nucleotides, the CDR3 is TGTGCCAGCAGCTTAGGATTAGGGAGGTATCAGCCCCAGCATTTT. Translation: CASSLGLGRYQPQHF.

J is TRBJ2-1 and V is TRBV14, with D possibly being TRBD1 (6 bases). CDR1 is SGHDN and CDR2 is FVKESK in the germline V gene. Trimming shortened V by 0 bases and J by 1 base, and 19 bases separated the two germline ends. The CDR3 is 19 amino acids. The CDR3 here is CASSQDYLRKQGSYNEQFF. CDR3 sequence (DNA): TGTGCCAGCAGCCAAGATTACCTTAGGAAACAGGGTTCCTACAATGAGCAGTTCTTC.

The chain carries TRBV7-2 and TRBJ1-2; the match to TRBD1 covers 11 bases. V lost 1 base, J lost 4 bases, and 5 bases stayed unmatched. The CDR3 spans 16 residues. The germline gives CDR1 SGHTA, CDR2 FQGNSA. The CDR3, as DNA: TGTGCCAGCAGCTTAGGGACAGGGGGCGGCCTCTATGGCTACACCTTC. This codes for CASSLGTGGGLYGYTF.

The J gene is TRBJ2-2, the V gene TRBV10-3, with D uncertain. CDR1 and CDR2 (germline): ENHRY, SYGVKD. The CDR3 totals 12 residues. V lost 4 bases, J lost 6 bases, and 6 bases lay in between. The CDR3 DNA reads TGTGCCATCAGTGTTTCGGCCGGGGAGCTGTTTTTT. Residues: CAISVSAGELFF.

The CDR3 nucleotides read TGTGCCAGCAGTTTATGGGGCAGAAAGAAGAACACTGAAGCTTTCTTT. The encoded protein is CASSLWGRKKNTEAFF. This chain uses TRBV28 with TRBJ1-1; D gene uncertain. This CDR3 contains 16 residues. The germline CDR1 and CDR2 sequences are MDHEN and SYDVKM. V lost 0 bases, J lost 1 base, and 12 bases lay in between.